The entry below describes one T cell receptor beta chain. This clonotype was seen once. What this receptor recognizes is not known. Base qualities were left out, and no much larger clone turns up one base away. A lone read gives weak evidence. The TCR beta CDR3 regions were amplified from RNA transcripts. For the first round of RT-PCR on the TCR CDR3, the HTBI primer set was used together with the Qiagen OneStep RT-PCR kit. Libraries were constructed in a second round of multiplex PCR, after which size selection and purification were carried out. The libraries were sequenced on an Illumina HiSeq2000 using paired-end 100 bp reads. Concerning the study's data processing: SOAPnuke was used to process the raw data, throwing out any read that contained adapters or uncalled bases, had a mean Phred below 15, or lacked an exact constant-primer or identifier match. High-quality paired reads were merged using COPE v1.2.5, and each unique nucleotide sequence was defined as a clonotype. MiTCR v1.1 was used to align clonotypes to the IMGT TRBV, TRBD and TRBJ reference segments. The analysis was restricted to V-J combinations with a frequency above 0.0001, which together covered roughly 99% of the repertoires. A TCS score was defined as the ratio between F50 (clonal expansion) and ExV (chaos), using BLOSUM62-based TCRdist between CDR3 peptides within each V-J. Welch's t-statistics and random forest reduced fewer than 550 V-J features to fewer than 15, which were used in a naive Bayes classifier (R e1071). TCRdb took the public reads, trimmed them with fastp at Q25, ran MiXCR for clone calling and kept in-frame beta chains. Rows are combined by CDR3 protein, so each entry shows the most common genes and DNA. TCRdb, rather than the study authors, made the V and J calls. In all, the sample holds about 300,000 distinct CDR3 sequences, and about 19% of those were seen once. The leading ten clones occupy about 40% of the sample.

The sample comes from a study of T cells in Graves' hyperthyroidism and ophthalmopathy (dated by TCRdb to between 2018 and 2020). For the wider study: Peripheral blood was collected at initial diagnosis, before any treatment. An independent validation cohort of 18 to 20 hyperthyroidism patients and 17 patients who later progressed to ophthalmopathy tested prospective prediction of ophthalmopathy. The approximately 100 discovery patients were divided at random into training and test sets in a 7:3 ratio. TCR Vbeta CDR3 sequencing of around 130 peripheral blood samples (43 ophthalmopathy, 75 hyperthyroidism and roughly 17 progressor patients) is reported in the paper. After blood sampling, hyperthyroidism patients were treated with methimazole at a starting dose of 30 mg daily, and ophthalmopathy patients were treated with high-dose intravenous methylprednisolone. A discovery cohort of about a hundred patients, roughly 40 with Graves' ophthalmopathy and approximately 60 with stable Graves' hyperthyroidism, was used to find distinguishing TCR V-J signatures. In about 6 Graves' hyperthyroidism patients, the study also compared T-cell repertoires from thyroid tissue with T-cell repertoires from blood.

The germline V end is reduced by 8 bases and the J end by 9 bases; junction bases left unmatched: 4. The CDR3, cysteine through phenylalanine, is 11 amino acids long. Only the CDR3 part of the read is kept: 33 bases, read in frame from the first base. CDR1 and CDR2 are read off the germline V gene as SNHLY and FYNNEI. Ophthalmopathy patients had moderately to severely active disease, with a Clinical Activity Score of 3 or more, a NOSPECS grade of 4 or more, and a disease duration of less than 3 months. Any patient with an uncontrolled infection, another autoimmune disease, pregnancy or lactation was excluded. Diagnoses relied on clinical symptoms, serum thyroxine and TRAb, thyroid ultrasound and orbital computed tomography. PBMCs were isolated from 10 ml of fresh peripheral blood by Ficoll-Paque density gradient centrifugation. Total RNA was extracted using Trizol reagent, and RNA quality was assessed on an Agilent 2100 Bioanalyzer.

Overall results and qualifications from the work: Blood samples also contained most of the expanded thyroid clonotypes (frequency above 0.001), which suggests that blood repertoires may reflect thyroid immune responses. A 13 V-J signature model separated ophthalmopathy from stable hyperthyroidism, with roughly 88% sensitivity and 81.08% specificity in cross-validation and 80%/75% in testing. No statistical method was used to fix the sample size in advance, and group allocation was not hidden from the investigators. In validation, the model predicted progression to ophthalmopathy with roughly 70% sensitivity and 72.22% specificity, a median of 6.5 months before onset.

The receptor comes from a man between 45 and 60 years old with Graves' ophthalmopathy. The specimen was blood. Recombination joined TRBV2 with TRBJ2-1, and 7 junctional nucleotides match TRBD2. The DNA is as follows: TGTGCCAGCCCCGGGGGGACTGAGCAGTTCTTC. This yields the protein CASPGGTEQFF. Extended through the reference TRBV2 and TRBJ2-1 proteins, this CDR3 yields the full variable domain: EPEVTQTPSHQVTQMGQEVILRCVPISNHLYFYWYRQILGQKVEFLVSFYNNEISEKSEIFDDQFSVERPDGSNFTLKIRSTKLEDSAMYFCASPGGTEQFFGPGTRLTVL.